Listed below are T cell receptor beta chains from one sample, sequenced in a study of control samples from healthy donors and cancer patients. This table comes from immunoSEQ multiplex PCR, and its TCRdb copy is limited to in-frame clones, with some not included. The sample holds about 61,000 clones, 90% seen once. The sequenced sample consisted of PBMCs. The source is a man between 60 and 75 years old with colorectal cancer. Both conserved end residues are part of each CDR3.

v_call | cdr3_aa
TRBV7-9 | CASTSGRHDRTYGYTF
TRBV12-3/TRBV12-4 | CASSLWQNTEAFF
TRBV30 | CAWNRDRGPRINSPLHF
TRBV5-8 | CASSLRSPPVKNIQYF
TRBV10-3 | CAISSTGGNEQFF
TRBV19 | CATRDTSSSYEQYF
TRBV15 | CATSREGGGSYEQYF
TRBV27 | CASSLGRQETQYF
TRBV6-2/TRBV6-3 | CASSYPDRRSNYEQYF
TRBV7-6 | CASSLVVGGPANTGELFF
TRBV5-3 | CARSGGETQYF
TRBV29-1 | CSVGTGGYTF
TRBV3-1/TRBV3-2 | CASSVLAGPSEQFF
TRBV6-6 | CASSNQEEGSPLHF
TRBV11-2 | CASSLMGELFF